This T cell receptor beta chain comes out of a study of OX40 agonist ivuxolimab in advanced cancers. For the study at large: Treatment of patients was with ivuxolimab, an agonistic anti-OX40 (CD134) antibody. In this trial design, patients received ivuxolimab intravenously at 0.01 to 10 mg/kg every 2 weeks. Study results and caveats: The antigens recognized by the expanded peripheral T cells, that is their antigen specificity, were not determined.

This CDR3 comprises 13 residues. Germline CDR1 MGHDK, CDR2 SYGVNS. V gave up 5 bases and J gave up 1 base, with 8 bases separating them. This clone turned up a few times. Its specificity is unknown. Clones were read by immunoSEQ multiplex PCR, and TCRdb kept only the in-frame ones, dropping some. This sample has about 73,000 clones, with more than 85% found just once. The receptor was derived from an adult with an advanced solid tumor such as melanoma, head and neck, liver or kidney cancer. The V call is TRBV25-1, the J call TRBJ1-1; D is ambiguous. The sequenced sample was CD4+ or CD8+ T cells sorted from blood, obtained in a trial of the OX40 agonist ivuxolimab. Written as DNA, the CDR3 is TGTGCCAGCAGTCCGCGGGGGAACACTGAAGCTTTCTTT. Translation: CASSPRGNTEAFF.